This T cell receptor (beta chain) was captured in a study of Graves' ophthalmopathy and Graves' hyperthyroidism. RNA transcripts provided the template for amplifying TCR beta CDR3 regions. First-round RT-PCR with HTBI primers preceded a second-round multiplex PCR. TCRdb used MiXCR to reprocess the multiplex PCR reads, holding one entry per CDR3 protein. The sample shows around 470,000 distinct CDR3 sequences, about 15% of them seen only once. The table lists this clonotype with many counts. The sequenced sample was blood. The TCR originated in a woman aged 25 to 39 with Graves' ophthalmopathy.

The CDR3 loop is CASSYSIIHGYTF. The CDR3 DNA is TGTGCCAGCAGTTACTCGATTATTCATGGCTACACCTTC. V is TRBV6-5 and J is TRBJ1-2, with D unclear. CDR1 is MNHEY and CDR2 is SVGAGI in the germline V gene. Trimming left V 0 bases short and J 6 bases short, with 8 bases between. The CDR3 has 13 amino acids.